The 14 T cell receptor beta chains below come from one sample, sequenced in a study of T-cell memory formation after mild COVID-19. MiXCR, run by TCRdb on the 5' RACE reads, gives a single entry per CDR3 protein. The sample records around 440,000 distinct CDR3 sequences, roughly 18% being singletons. What was sequenced was PBMCs or a T cell subset sorted from them (not recorded which). These receptors all come from an adult woman who had mild COVID-19 (a few samples of this study predate the infection). Cell type and time point are not known.

This clonotype was seen a few times. The rearrangement joins TRBV2 to TRBJ2-2; D is unresolved. CDR1 is SNHLY and CDR2 is FYNNEI in the germline V gene. The CDR3 contains 14 residues. Trimming cost V 10 bases and J 7 bases, with 19 bases left between them. CDR3 coding DNA: TGTGCCACTAAGACTGGCCTCCACGACGGGGAGCTGTTTTTT. Its translation is CATKTGLHDGELFF.

A few counts support this clonotype. This chain joins TRBV14 and TRBJ1-2; D is ambiguous. V was pared by 0 bases and J by 3 bases, with 11 bases between. Germline lookup yields CDR1 SGHDN and CDR2 FVKESK. The CDR3 is 15 residues long. The CDR3 DNA sequence: TGTGCCAGCAGCCAAGAAACCGGGAGGGACTATGGCTACACCTTC. Its protein is CASSQETGRDYGYTF.

This clonotype was picked up a small number of times. This chain connects TRBV18 to TRBJ2-1; D is perhaps TRBD2 (6 bases). The length of the CDR3 is 16 residues. Between the trimmed V and J ends, which lost 0 bases and 1 base, there was a span of 10 bases. Germline V CDR1 and CDR2: KGHSH, LQKENI. CDR3 in amino acids: CASSPPYGGSYNEQFF. The CDR3, as DNA: TGTGCCAGCTCACCACCCTACGGGGGATCCTACAATGAGCAGTTCTTC.

This clonotype was seen only a few times. The rearrangement links TRBV6-6 to TRBJ1-2; unclear D gene. This CDR3 has 13 amino acids. Germline CDR1 is MNHNY and CDR2 is SVGAGI (reference sequence). Trimming took 0 bases from V and 6 from J, leaving 8 bases between them. In nucleotides, the CDR3 is TGTGCCAGCAGTTACTCGAGGCAGGATGGCTACACCTTC. It specifies CASSYSRQDGYTF.

The chain combines TRBV5-1 with TRBJ2-2, with D uncertain. The CDR3 is 14 amino acids. Trimming removed 1 base from V and 0 bases from J, with 4 bases in between. Germline assignment: CDR1 SGHRS and CDR2 YFSETQ. The CDR3: CASSLYTNTGELFF. The DNA of the CDR3 is TGCGCCAGCAGCTTGTATACGAACACCGGGGAGCTGTTTTTT.

On this clonotype itself: The final CDR3 position lacks the conserved phenylalanine or tryptophan, pointing to a likely read error. No DNA is shown, since the ends of the CDR3 on it are uncertain; the CDR3 is the one TCRdb lists. The chain links TRBV29-1 to TRBJ1-2; the D call in the table, TRBD1, was not verified against the DNA. The CDR3 is made up of 12 amino acids, end residues included. The germline gives CDR1 SQVTM, CDR2 ANQGSEA. CDR3 loop: CSALGQNYGYTC.

This chain uses TRBV20-1 with TRBJ2-7; D is possibly TRBD2 (5 bases). The CDR3 runs 14 residues. V lost 5 bases to trimming and J lost 3 bases, with 17 bases between them. The germline V gene has CDR1 DFQATT and CDR2 SNEGSKA (reference sequence). CDR3 in DNA: TGCAGTGCTCGGAGGTCTGGCAGGTTCTACGAGCAGTACTTC. Translating gives CSARRSGRFYEQYF.

This clonotype was counted many times. CDR3 nucleotides: TGTGCCAGCAGCTCCAGGGGAGATACGCAGTATTTT. Amino acid sequence: CASSSRGDTQYF. The chain couples TRBV7-9 to TRBJ2-3, with D maybe TRBD1 (6 bases). Germline loops: CDR1 SEHNR, CDR2 FQNEAQ (reference sequence). V gave up 4 bases and J gave up 5 bases, with 7 bases separating them. The CDR3 length is 12 residues.

This clonotype has more than one count but fewer than ten. The chain is built from TRBV5-1 and TRBJ2-2; D is possibly TRBD1 (6 bases). The CDR3 covers 15 residues. Trimming removed 0 bases from V and 6 bases from J, with 12 bases in between. Germline V gene data show CDR1 as SGHRS and CDR2 as YFSETQ. The CDR3 here is CASSLVQGTAGELFF. The DNA for the CDR3 is TGCGCCAGCAGCTTGGTCCAGGGGACGGCCGGGGAGCTGTTTTTT.

The rearrangement links TRBV7-9 to TRBJ2-3, with D possibly matching TRBD2 (5 bases). There are 13 residues in the CDR3. CDR1 is SEHNR and CDR2 is FQNEAQ in the germline V gene (reference sequence). V was clipped by 2 bases and J by 6 bases, with 9 bases between them. The CDR3 coding sequence is TGTGCCAGCAGCTTATACCCGGGGGATACGCAGTATTTT. Translated: CASSLYPGDTQYF.

This clonotype was recorded once. This chain joins TRBV5-4 and TRBJ2-1; the D is unclear. Germline V gene lookup returns CDR1 SGHNT and CDR2 YYREEE (reference sequence). Trimming left V 0 bases short and J 0 bases short, with 7 bases between. The CDR3 length is 15 residues. The CDR3 sequence is CASSLGETSYNEQFF. The CDR3 nucleotides are TGTGCCAGCAGCTTGGGCGAAACCTCCTACAATGAGCAGTTCTTC.

In this sample, this clonotype turned up a few times. CDR3 amino acids: CASSLEDWGYEQYF. In nucleotides, the CDR3 is TGTGCCAGCAGCTTGGAGGACTGGGGTTACGAGCAGTACTTC. V and J are TRBV7-9 and TRBJ2-7; possibly TRBD2 for D (5 bases). V was clipped by 3 bases and J by 4 bases, with 13 bases between them. Germline V CDR1 and CDR2: SEHNR, FQNEAQ (reference sequence). The CDR3 is made up of 14 amino acids.

This clonotype was detected many times. This chain joins TRBV5-1 and TRBJ2-4, with 14 bases matching TRBD2. Germline values: CDR1 SGHRS, CDR2 YFSETQ. The V gene end was trimmed by 4 bases and the J gene end by 1 base; junction bases not matched to a gene: 13. The CDR3 sequence is 20 residues long. CDR3 protein: CASSAYPGLAGVLAKNIQYF. Written as DNA, the CDR3 is TGCGCCAGCAGCGCATACCCGGGACTAGCGGGAGTCCTGGCCAAAAACATTCAGTACTTC.

This clonotype was seen a few times. The chain joins TRBV20-1 to TRBJ1-6; D may be TRBD1 (5 bases). Trimming removed 1 base at V and 8 bases at J, with 12 bases between. From germline, CDR1 is DFQATT and CDR2 SNEGSKA (reference sequence). The CDR3 length is 14 residues. The CDR3 sequence is CSARVAGKDSPLHF. The CDR3 region has the DNA TGCAGTGCTAGAGTGGCAGGGAAAGATTCACCCCTCCACTTT.